This entry is about one TCR beta chain. These data come from a study of T cell changes during pregnancy in multiple sclerosis. CDR3 size: 15 residues. Germline CDR1 and CDR2: SQVTM and ANQGSEA. V was clipped by 4 bases and J by 0 bases, with 15 bases between them. The assay was immunoSEQ multiplex PCR, and TCRdb's table has in-frame clones only and misses some. The sample lists approximately 68,000 clones; approximately 90% were seen once. The rearrangement joins TRBV29-1 to TRBJ1-1; a possible D gene is TRBD1 (6 bases). The sequencing here drew on peripheral blood, taken in the second trimester of pregnancy. The source of this sequence is a female donor with multiple sclerosis, enrolled in a pregnancy study. CDR3 in amino acids: CSVARGGLMNTEAFF. CDR3 coding DNA: TGCAGCGTTGCGCGCGGGGGCCTTATGAACACTGAAGCTTTCTTT.